This TCR beta chain was sequenced for a study of T cells in Graves' hyperthyroidism and ophthalmopathy. Amplification yielded TCR beta CDR3 regions, with RNA transcripts as the source. TCR CDR3 underwent first-round RT-PCR with the HTBI primer set. TCRdb reanalysed the multiplex PCR reads using MiXCR and keeps one entry per CDR3 protein. The data show more than 450,000 distinct CDR3 sequences, with roughly 15% seen just once and 14% held by the top ten. Unmatched junction bases numbered 5, after V lost 4 bases and J lost 3 bases. Germline V gene sequence: CDR1 SGHKS, CDR2 YYEKEE (reference sequence). This CDR3 comprises 16 residues.

Sequenced input: blood. The gene calls are TRBV5-5 and TRBJ2-2; 11 bases match TRBD1. This sequence was found in a woman in her thirties or forties with Graves' hyperthyroidism. This CDR3 is CASSPGQGAYTGELFF. The CDR3 DNA is TGTGCCAGCAGCCCTGGACAGGGGGCCTACACCGGGGAGCTGTTTTTT.